These 5 T cell receptor beta chains were all obtained from the same sample, sequenced in a study of T cells in women clearing cervical HPV infection. Produced via immunoSEQ multiplex PCR; TCRdb's table is partial and in-frame only. The listing records 30,000 to 35,000 clones. The sequencing input was blood buffy coat. These receptors were taken from a woman aged 18 to 75 with a cervical HPV16 infection that either progressed to CIN3+ or cleared (not recorded which).

Remarks on this clone: The read ends 3 residues early relative to the CDR3; the germline J gene fills the gap. The chain links TRBV2 to TRBJ1-1, with D hard to call. Germline assignment: CDR1 SNHLY and CDR2 FYNNEI. The CDR3 contains 10 residues. The CDR3 here is CASSDARAFF. The CDR3 DNA, read in part, is TGTGCCAGCAGTGACGCTAGA.

This chain's CDR3 is CASSGLAGGAYIDEQFF. CDR3 bases read: TGTGCCAGTAGCGGACTAGCGGGGGGGGCCTACATTGATGAG. J is TRBJ2-1 and V is TRBV19; 15 bases map to TRBD2. The observed sequence ends 3 residues before the CDR3 terminus, with the missing tail filled in from the germline J gene. The CDR3 is made up of 17 amino acids. The J segment lost 8 bases and the V segment lost 6 bases, leaving 11 bases of the junction unmatched. Per germline, CDR1 LNHDA and CDR2 SQIVND (reference sequence).

A word on this clone: The CDR3 is cut off 3 residues early in the read; its end comes from the germline J gene. J is TRBJ1-2 and V is TRBV7-9; 7 bases align to TRBD1. The CDR3 sequence is 14 residues long. Germline V gene sequence: CDR1 SEHNR, CDR2 FQNEAQ (reference sequence). CDR3 amino acids: CASSPGGSYNDYTF. The part of the CDR3 DNA that was read is TGTGCCAGCAGCCCAGGGGGTTCCTACAATGAC.

For this clone: The DNA ends 3 residues before the CDR3 does, and the rest of the CDR3 is filled in from the germline J gene. The chain combines TRBV7-2 with TRBJ2-7; D perhaps matches TRBD2 (5 bases). The CDR3 runs 13 residues. Trimming shortened V by 5 bases and J by 5 bases, and 13 bases separated the two germline ends. Germline V CDR1 and CDR2: SGHTA, FQGNSA. CDR3 loop: CASSRRPRDEQYF. Partial CDR3 DNA: TGTGCCAGCAGCCGGAGGCCCCGGGACGAG.

In regard to this clone: The sequenced fragment ends 3 residues before the CDR3 boundary, so the rest is inferred from the germline J gene. This chain uses TRBV30 with TRBJ1-6, with no clear D. Germline lookup yields CDR1 GTSNPN and CDR2 SVGIG (reference sequence). Trimming removed 2 bases from V and 7 bases from J, with 9 bases in between. The CDR3 is made up of 13 amino acids. CDR3 residues: CAWSLQKNSPLHF. The sequenced CDR3 bases are TGTGCCTGGAGTTTACAGAAAAATTCACCC. Complete variable domain (other parts from reference TRBV30 and TRBJ1-6): SQTIHQWPATLVQPVGSPLSLECTVEGTSNPNLYWYRQAAGRGLQLLFYSVGIGQISSEVPQNLSASRPQDRQFILSSKKLLLSDSGFYLCAWSLQKNSPLHFGNGTRLTVT.